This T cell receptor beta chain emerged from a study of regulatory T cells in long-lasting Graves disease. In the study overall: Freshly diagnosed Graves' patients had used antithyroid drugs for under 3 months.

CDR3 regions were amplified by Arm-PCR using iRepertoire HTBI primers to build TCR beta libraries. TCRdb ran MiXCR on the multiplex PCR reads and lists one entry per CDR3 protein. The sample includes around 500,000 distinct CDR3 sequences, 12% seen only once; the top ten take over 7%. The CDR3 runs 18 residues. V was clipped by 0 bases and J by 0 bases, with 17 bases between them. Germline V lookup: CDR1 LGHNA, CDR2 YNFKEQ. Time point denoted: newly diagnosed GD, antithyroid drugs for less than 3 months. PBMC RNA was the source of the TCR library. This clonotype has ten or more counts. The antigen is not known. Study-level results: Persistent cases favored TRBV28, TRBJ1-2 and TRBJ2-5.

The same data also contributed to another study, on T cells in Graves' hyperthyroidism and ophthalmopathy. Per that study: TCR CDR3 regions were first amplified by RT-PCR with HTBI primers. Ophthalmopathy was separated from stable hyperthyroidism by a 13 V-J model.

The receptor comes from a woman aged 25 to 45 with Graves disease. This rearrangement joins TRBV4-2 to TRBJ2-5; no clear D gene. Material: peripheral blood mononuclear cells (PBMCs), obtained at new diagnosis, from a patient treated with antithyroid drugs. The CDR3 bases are TGTGCCAGCAGCCAAGAGGCTATGACCCTGACGTACCAAGAGACCCAGTACTTC. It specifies CASSQEAMTLTYQETQYF.